This T cell receptor (beta chain) was identified in a study of PD-1 blockade in mismatch repair-deficient tumors. Overall study context: All were previously treated, progressing patients with around eleven mismatch repair-deficient cancer types.

Whole-study results and caveats: Rapid post-treatment expansion, then contraction, generally preceding radiologic response, marked tumor-resident clones.

CDR1 is SGDLS, CDR2 YYNGEE, per germline. Between the trimmed V and J ends, which lost 0 bases and 2 bases, there was a span of 15 bases. This CDR3 has 17 amino acids. Mismatch repair deficiency was confirmed in all patients, by PCR or immunohistochemistry. Of note for this clone: No antigen is known for it.

Clones were read by immunoSEQ multiplex PCR, and TCRdb kept only the in-frame ones, dropping some. In the table there are tens of thousands of clones, about 80% of which are singletons. V and J are TRBV9 and TRBJ2-1; D might be TRBD1 or TRBD2, each matching 5 bases. The sequence came from an adult with mismatch repair-deficient cancer. This sample comprised peripheral blood, obtained 4 weeks after starting pembrolizumab. For the CDR3, the DNA is TGTGCCAGCAGCGTAGGGGTGGGGGAGCGGACCTACAATGAGCAGTTCTTC. Protein product: CASSVGVGERTYNEQFF. Full variable domain (rest looked up from reference TRBV9 and TRBJ2-1): DSGVTQTPKHLITATGQRVTLRCSPRSGDLSVYWYQQSLDQGLQFLIQYYNGEERAKGNILERFSAQQFPDLHSELNLSSLELGDSALYFCASSVGVGERTYNEQFFGPGTRLTVL.